The clone carrying this TCR beta chain was found many times. Its antigen is unknown. The data were taken from a study of CD8 T cells in ankylosing spondylitis. Study-level findings and limits: Reportedly, matched ankylosing spondylitis synovial fluid was significantly enriched for disease-linked clones. A motif of 7 or 8 highly homologous TCR beta variants was seen as apparently characteristic of ankylosing spondylitis blood. Several of the motif variants were reported before in synovial fluid and blood from reactive arthritis.

Germline V gene sequence: CDR1 LGHNA, CDR2 YSLEER. V dropped 0 bases and J dropped 6 bases, with 9 bases sitting between them. The CDR3 covers 14 residues. TCRdb independently ran MiXCR on the 5' RACE reads; one entry per CDR3 protein. The table includes approximately 140,000 distinct CDR3 sequences, more than 7% detected once. Material for sequencing was synovial fluid, either unsorted or a sorted T cell fraction (not recorded which). The rearrangement uses TRBV4-3 and TRBJ2-1; D remains unclear. This TCR derives from a male donor with ankylosing spondylitis. DNA for the CDR3: TGCGCCAGCAGCCAAGATCAGTCCAGCAATGAGCAGTTCTTC. Translated: CASSQDQSSNEQFF.